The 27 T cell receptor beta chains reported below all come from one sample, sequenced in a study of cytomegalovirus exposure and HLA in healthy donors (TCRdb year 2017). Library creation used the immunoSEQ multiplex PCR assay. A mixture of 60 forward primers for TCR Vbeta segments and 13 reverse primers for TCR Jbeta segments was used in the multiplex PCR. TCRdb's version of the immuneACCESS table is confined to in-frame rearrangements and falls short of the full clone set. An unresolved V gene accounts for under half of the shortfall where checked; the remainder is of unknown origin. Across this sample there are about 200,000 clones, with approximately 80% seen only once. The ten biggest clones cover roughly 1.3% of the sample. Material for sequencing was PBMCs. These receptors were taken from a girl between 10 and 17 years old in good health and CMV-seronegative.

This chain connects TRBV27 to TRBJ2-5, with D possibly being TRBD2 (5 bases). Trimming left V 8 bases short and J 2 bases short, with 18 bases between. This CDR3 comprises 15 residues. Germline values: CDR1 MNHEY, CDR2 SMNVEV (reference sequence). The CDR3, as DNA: TGTGCCAGCCGGCCTCTTAGCGTTCTGCAAGAGACCCAGTACTTC. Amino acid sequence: CASRPLSVLQETQYF.

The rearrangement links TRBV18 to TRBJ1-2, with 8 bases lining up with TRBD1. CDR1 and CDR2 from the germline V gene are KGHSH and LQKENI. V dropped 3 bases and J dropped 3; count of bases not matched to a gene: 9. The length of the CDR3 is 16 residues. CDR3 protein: CASSPRQGTLHYGYTF. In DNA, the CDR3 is TGTGCCAGCTCACCCCGACAGGGGACTCTACACTATGGCTACACCTTC.

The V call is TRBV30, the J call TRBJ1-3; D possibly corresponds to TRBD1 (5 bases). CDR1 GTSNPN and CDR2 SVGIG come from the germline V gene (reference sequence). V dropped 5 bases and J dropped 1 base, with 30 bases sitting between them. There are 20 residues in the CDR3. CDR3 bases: TGTGCCTGGGATCGAATCTACAGGAGCGCCAATTCGGAGTCTGGAAACACCATATATTTT. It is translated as CAWDRIYRSANSESGNTIYF.

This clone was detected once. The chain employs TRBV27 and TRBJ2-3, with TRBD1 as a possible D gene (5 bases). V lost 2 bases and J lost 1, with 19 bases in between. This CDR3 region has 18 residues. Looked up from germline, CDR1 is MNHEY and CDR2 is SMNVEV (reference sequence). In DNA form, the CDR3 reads TGTGCCAGCAGTTTAGCGTCCGTCAGGGAACGACGCACAGATACGCAGTATTTT. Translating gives CASSLASVRERRTDTQYF.

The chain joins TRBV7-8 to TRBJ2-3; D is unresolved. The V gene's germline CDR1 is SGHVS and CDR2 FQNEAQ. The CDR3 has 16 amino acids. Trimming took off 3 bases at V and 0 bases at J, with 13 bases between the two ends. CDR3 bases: TGTGCCAGCAGCTTCCCCGGGTTTCATAGCACAGATACGCAGTATTTT. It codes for CASSFPGFHSTDTQYF.

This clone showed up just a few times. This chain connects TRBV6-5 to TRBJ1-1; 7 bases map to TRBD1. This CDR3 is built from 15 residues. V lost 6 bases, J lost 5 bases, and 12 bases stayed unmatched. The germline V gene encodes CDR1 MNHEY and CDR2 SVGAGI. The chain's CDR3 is CASRHPAGGTTEAFF. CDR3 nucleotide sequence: TGTGCCAGCAGGCACCCGGCAGGGGGTACTACTGAAGCTTTCTTT.

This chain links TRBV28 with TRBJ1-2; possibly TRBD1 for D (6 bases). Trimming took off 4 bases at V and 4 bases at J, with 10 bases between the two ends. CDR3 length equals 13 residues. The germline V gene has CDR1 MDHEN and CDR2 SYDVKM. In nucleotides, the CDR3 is TGTGCCAGCAGTTCAAGGGACATCTATGGCTACACCTTC. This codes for CASSSRDIYGYTF.

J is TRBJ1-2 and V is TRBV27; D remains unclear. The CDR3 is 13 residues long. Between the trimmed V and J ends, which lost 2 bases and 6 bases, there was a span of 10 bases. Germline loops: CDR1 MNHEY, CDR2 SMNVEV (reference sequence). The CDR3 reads CASSLIGLDGYTF. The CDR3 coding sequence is TGTGCCAGCAGTTTAATCGGGTTGGATGGCTACACCTTC.

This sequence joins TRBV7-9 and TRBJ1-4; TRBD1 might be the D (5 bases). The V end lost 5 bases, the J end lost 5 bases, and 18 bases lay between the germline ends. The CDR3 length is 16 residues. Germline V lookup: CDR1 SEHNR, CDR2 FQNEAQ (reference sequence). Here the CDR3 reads CASSDRGQAVNEKLFF. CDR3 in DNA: TGTGCCAGCAGCGATAGGGGTCAGGCGGTAAATGAAAAACTGTTTTTT.

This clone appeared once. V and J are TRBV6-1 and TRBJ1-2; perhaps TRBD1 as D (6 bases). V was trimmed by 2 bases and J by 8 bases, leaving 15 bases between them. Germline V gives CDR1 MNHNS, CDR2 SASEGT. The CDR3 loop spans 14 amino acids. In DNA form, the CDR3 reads TGTGCCAGCAGTGAATCCGGGACATCGGCGGGCTACACCTTC. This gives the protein CASSESGTSAGYTF.

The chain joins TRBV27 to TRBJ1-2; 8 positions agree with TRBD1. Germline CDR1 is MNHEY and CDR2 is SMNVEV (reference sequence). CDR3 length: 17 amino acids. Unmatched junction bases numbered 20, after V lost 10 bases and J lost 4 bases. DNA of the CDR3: TGTGCCACCAGAAACCTTAAAGGACAGGGACAAGGCTATGGCTACACCTTC. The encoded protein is CATRNLKGQGQGYGYTF.

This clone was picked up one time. The chain's CDR3 is CASSFRGRTSGGPSTDTQYF. CDR3 in DNA: TGTGCCAGCAGTTTTAGAGGCCGGACTAGCGGAGGACCTTCCACAGATACGCAGTATTTT. The chain combines TRBV27 with TRBJ2-3, with 10 bases lining up with TRBD2. In germline, CDR1 is MNHEY, CDR2 SMNVEV (reference sequence). Germline trimming cut 3 bases from V and 2 bases from J; bases unmatched to any gene: 17. The CDR3 runs to 20 residues.

This CDR3 is CAISEDVREGSWEKLFF. CDR3 sequence (DNA): TGTGCCATCAGTGAGGATGTACGGGAGGGTTCGTGGGAAAAACTGTTTTTT. This chain connects TRBV10-3 to TRBJ1-4; D not resolved. The V gene's germline CDR1 is ENHRY and CDR2 SYGVKD. Trimming pared 2 bases from V and 8 bases from J, leaving 21 bases between. This CDR3 contains 17 residues.

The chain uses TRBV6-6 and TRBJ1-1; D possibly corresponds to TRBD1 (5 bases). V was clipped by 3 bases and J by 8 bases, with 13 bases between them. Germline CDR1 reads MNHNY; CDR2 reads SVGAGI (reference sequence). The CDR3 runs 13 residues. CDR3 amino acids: CASSYSGVGEAFF. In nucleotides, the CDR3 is TGTGCCAGCAGTTATTCGGGGGTGGGCGAAGCTTTCTTT.

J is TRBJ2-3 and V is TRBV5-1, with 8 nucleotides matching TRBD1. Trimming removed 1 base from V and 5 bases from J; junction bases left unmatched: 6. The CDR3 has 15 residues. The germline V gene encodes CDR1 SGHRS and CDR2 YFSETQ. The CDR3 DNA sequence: TGCGCCAGCAGCTTGAGACAGGGGCGTAAAGATACGCAGTATTTT. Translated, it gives CASSLRQGRKDTQYF.

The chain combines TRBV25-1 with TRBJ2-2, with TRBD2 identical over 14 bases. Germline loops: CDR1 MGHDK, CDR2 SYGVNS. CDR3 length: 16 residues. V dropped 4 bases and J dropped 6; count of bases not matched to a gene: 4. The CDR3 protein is CASSGRLAGGPGELFF. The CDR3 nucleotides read TGTGCCAGCAGTGGTAGACTAGCGGGGGGGCCCGGGGAGCTGTTTTTT. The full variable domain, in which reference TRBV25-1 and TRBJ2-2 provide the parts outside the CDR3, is EADIYQTPRYLVIGTGKKITLECSQTMGHDKMYWYQQDPGMELHLIHYSYGVNSTEKGDLSSESTVSRIRTEHFPLTLESARPSHTSQYLCASSGRLAGGPGELFFGEGSRLTVL.

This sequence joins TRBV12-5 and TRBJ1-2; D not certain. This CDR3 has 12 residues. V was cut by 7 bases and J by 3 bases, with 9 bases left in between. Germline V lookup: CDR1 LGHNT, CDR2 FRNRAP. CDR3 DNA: TGTGCTAGTGCCGGAGGGTACTATGGCTACACCTTC. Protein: CASAGGYYGYTF.

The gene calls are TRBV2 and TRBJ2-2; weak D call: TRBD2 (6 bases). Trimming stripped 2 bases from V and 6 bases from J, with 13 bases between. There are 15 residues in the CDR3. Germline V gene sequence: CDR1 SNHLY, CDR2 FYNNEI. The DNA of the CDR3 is TGTGCCAGCAGTGAAAAAAGGGGAGGCGCCGGGGAGCTGTTTTTT. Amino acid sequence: CASSEKRGGAGELFF.

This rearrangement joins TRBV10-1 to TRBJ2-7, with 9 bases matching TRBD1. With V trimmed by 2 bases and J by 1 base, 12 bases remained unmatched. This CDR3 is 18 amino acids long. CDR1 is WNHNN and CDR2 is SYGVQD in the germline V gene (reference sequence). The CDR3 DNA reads TGCGCCAGCAGTGAGAACGACCCCCGGGACAGGGTATCCTACGAGCAGTACTTC. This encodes CASSENDPRDRVSYEQYF.

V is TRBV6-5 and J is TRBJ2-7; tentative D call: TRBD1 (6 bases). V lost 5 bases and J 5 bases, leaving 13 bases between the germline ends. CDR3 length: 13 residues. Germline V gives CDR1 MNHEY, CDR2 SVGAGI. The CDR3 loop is CASSQGFADEQYF. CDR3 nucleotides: TGTGCCAGCAGTCAGGGGTTTGCGGACGAGCAGTACTTC.

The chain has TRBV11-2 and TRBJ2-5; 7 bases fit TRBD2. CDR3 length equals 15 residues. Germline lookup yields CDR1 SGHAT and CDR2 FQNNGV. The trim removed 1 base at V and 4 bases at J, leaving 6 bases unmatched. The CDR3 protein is CASSLAPSGVETQYF. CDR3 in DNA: TGTGCCAGCAGCTTAGCCCCCAGCGGGGTAGAGACCCAGTACTTC.

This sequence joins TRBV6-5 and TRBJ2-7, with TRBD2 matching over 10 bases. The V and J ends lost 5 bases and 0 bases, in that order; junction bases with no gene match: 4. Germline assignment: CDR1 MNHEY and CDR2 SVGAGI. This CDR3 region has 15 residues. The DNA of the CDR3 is TGTGCCAGCAGTCCAACTAGCGGGGTCTCCTACGAGCAGTACTTC. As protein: CASSPTSGVSYEQYF.

The CDR3 nucleotides are TGCGCCACGGGACGGGGGGGCAGTATAGATACGCAGTATTTT. Amino acids: CATGRGGSIDTQYF. V is TRBV5-1 and J is TRBJ2-3, with 8 bases that match TRBD2. The CDR3 is 14 amino acids. Germline CDR1 reads SGHRS; CDR2 reads YFSETQ. Unmatched junction bases numbered 11, after V lost 9 bases and J lost 5 bases.

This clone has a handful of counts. The CDR3 bases are TGTGCCAGCACCAAGAGTAGCGGGGGGGCAGATACGCAGTATTTT. As protein: CASTKSSGGADTQYF. V and J are TRBV6-1 and TRBJ2-3; TRBD2 agrees at 11 bases. The J segment lost 4 bases and the V segment lost 7 bases, leaving 7 bases of the junction unmatched. The CDR3 loop spans 15 amino acids. Looked up from germline, CDR1 is MNHNS and CDR2 is SASEGT.

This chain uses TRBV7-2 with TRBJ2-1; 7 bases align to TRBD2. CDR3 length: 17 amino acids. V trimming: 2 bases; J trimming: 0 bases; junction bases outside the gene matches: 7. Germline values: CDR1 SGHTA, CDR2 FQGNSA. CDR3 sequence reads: CASSLTLLAVSYNEQFF. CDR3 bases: TGTGCCAGCAGCTTAACCCTGCTAGCGGTCTCCTACAATGAGCAGTTCTTC.

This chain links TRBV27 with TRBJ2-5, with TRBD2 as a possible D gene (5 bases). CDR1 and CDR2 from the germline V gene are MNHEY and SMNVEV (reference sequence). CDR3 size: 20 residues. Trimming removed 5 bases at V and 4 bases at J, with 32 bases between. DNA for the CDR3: TGTGCCAGCAGTAAAAGGAGCGGTAGGTTACGTGGGCATGGAGGAGAGACCCAGTACTTC. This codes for CASSKRSGRLRGHGGETQYF.

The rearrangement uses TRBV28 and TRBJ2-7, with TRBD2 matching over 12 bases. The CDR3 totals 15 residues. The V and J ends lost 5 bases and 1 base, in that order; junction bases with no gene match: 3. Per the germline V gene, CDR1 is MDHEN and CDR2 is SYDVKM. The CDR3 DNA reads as TGTGCCAGCAGTCGGGGGACTAGCGGGTCCTACGAGCAGTACTTC. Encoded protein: CASSRGTSGSYEQYF.